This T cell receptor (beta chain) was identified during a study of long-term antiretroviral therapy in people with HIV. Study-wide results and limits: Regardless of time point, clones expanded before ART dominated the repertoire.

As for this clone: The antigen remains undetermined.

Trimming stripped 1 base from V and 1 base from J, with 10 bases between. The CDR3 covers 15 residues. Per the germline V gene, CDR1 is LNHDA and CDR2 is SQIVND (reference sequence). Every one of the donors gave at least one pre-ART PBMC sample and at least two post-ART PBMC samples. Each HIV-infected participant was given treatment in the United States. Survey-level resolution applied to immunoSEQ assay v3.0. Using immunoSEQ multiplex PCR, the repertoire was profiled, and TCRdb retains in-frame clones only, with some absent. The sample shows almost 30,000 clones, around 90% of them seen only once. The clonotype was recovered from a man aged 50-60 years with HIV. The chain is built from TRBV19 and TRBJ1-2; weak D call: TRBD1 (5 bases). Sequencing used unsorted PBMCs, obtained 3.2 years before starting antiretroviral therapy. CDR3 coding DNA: TGTGCCAGTAGTATAGCGACCCAGGGTAACTATGGCTACACCTTC. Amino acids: CASSIATQGNYGYTF.